The next 18 T cell receptor beta chains were all read from a single sample in a study of blood T cells in healthy people across ages. For the second PCR, which ran for roughly 6 to 12 cycles, a sample-barcoded 5' primer and a J-beta primer mix were used. TCRdb re-analysed the 5' RACE reads in MiXCR, keeping a single row per CDR3 protein. The profile shows over 300,000 distinct CDR3 sequences, about 52% of them singletons. The specimen sequenced was blood. The source is a man aged 55 to 70 in good health.

The genes are TRBV7-2 and TRBJ1-5; D ambiguous. The germline CDR1 and CDR2 sequences are SGHTA and FQGNSA. The CDR3 has 13 residues. The V gene lost 6 bases and the J gene lost 1 base, with 7 bases spanning the gap. CDR3 region: CASSQDSNQPQHF. Written as DNA, the CDR3 is TGTGCCAGCAGTCAGGACAGCAATCAGCCCCAGCATTTT.

V usage is TRBV7-9 and J usage is TRBJ1-2; D is ambiguous. The CDR3 spans 14 residues. With 5 bases removed from V and 3 bases from J, the gap between germline ends came to 13 bases. CDR1 SEHNR and CDR2 FQNEAQ come from the germline V gene (reference sequence). CDR3 DNA sequence: TGTGCCAGCAGCCTAACTTTAAAGGACTATGGCTACACCTTC. Amino acids: CASSLTLKDYGYTF. The full variable domain, in which reference TRBV7-9 and TRBJ1-2 provide the parts outside the CDR3, is DTGVSQNPRHKITKRGQNVTFRCDPISEHNRLYWYRQTLGQGPEFLTYFQNEAQLEKSRLLSDRFSAERPKGSFSTLEIQRTEQGDSAMYLCASSLTLKDYGYTFGSGTRLTVV.

Turning to this clonotype: At one end, the junction sequence differs from germline, possibly due to a read error. The chain carries TRBV20-1 and TRBJ1-4; TRBD1 might be the D (6 bases). CDR3 size: 14 residues. Per the germline V gene, CDR1 is DFQATT and CDR2 is SNEGSKA (reference sequence). Here the CDR3 DNA reads TGCAGTGCCCCCGTACGAGGGGGTGGTGAAAAACCGTTTTTT. It translates to CSAPVRGGGEKPFF.

This clonotype has only a few counts. The chain recombines TRBV15 with TRBJ2-7, with D possibly TRBD1 on 5 matching bases. The ends were cut back, 0 bases at V and 3 bases at J, with 9 bases in the middle. CDR3 size: 14 residues. CDR1 is LNHNV and CDR2 is YYDKDF in the germline V gene (reference sequence). CDR3 nucleotides: TGTGCCACCAGCAGAGAAAGGCAGGGCTACGAGCAGTACTTC. It codes for CATSRERQGYEQYF.

The chain is built from TRBV20-1 and TRBJ2-7; 7 bases match TRBD1. The CDR3 is made up of 15 amino acids. The ends lost 3 bases at V and 7 bases at J; junction bases unmatched: 15. Germline V lookup: CDR1 DFQATT, CDR2 SNEGSKA (reference sequence). The CDR3 region is CSASAGTASLREQYF. The DNA of the CDR3 is TGCAGTGCTAGCGCCGGGACAGCTTCCCTTCGGGAGCAGTACTTC.

This clonotype occurred a few times. The V and J genes are TRBV20-1 and TRBJ1-3; D unresolved. Germline V gene sequence: CDR1 DFQATT, CDR2 SNEGSKA (reference sequence). The V end was cut by 0 bases, the J end by 4 bases, with 4 bases between. The CDR3 loop spans 12 amino acids. This CDR3 is CSAREQGNTIYF. As DNA, the CDR3 is TGCAGTGCTAGAGAGCAAGGAAACACCATATATTTT.

This clonotype was observed a few times. This sequence joins TRBV4-3 and TRBJ2-3; D gene uncertain. The germline gives CDR1 LGHNA, CDR2 YSLEER. Deletions cut 1 base from V and 2 bases from J, with 10 bases between. The CDR3 has 15 amino acids. The CDR3 sequence is CASSQALTPTDTQYF. The CDR3 nucleotides are TGCGCCAGCAGCCAAGCTTTGACCCCCACAGATACGCAGTATTTT.

V and J are TRBV7-2 and TRBJ1-4; D remains unclear. The CDR3 consists of 13 residues. V gave up 5 bases and J gave up 8 bases, with 12 bases separating them. The germline CDR1 and CDR2 sequences are SGHTA and FQGNSA. CDR3 sequence: CASSRGTGEKLFF. Here the CDR3 DNA reads TGTGCCAGCAGCAGAGGAACGGGGGAAAAACTGTTTTTT.

This clonotype has just a few counts. The chain links TRBV29-1 to TRBJ2-1, with TRBD1 identical over 10 bases. Losses at the gene ends were 8 bases for V and 2 bases for J; bases not matched to a gene: 3. Germline V gives CDR1 SQVTM, CDR2 ANQGSEA. This CDR3 is 13 amino acids long. This chain's CDR3 is CSRTGGTYNEQFF. The DNA for the CDR3 is TGCAGCAGGACAGGGGGGACCTACAATGAGCAGTTCTTC.

The chain recombines TRBV27 with TRBJ1-4; D remains unclear. Germline V gene data show CDR1 as MNHEY and CDR2 as SMNVEV (reference sequence). CDR3 length equals 16 residues. V was pared by 2 bases and J by 0 bases, with 10 bases between. CDR3 in amino acids: CASSLASRPTNEKLFF. CDR3 in DNA: TGTGCCAGCAGTTTAGCTTCCCGGCCAACTAATGAAAAACTGTTTTTT. The full variable domain, with the rest looked up from reference TRBV27 and TRBJ1-4, is EAQVTQNPRYLITVTGKKLTVTCSQNMNHEYMSWYRQDPGLGLRQIYYSMNVEVTDKGDVPEGYKVSRKEKRNFPLILESPSPNQTSLYFCASSLASRPTNEKLFFGSGTQLSVL.

The chain carries TRBV20-1 and TRBJ2-1, with a weak D call TRBD2 (5 bases). Trimming left V 4 bases short and J 10 bases short, with 17 bases between. The germline V gene has CDR1 DFQATT and CDR2 SNEGSKA (reference sequence). CDR3 length equals 13 residues. The CDR3 sequence: CSATGPASGEQFF. The CDR3 DNA follows: TGCAGTGCTACTGGTCCAGCTTCGGGGGAGCAGTTCTTC.

In this sample, this clonotype turned up a few times. The rearrangement joins TRBV24-1 to TRBJ2-7; D is ambiguous. This CDR3 comprises 11 residues. The germline V gene has CDR1 KGHDR and CDR2 SFDVKD. Trimming removed 9 bases at V and 6 bases at J, with 11 bases between. The CDR3 DNA reads as TGTGCCACCTCGGATGGGTTCGAGCAGTACTTC. Its protein is CATSDGFEQYF.

As DNA, the CDR3 is TGTGCCAGCAGCTCGGGAGGACTAGCGGGGACCTTAAATACGCAGTATTTT. Its translation is CASSSGGLAGTLNTQYF. The V call is TRBV5-4, the J call TRBJ2-3, with 12 bases matching TRBD2. With V trimmed by 3 bases and J by 7 bases, 12 bases remained unmatched. Germline values: CDR1 SGHNT, CDR2 YYREEE (reference sequence). The CDR3 is made up of 17 amino acids. Complete variable domain (other parts from reference TRBV5-4 and TRBJ2-3): ETGVTQSPTHLIKTRGQQVTLRCSSQSGHNTVSWYQQALGQGPQFIFQYYREEENGRGNFPPRFSGLQFPNYSSELNVNALELDDSALYLCASSSGGLAGTLNTQYFGPGTRLTVL.

The chain combines TRBV21-1 with TRBJ2-3. TRBV21-1 is recorded as a pseudogene. The CDR3 is 16 amino acids. The CDR3 DNA follows: TGTGCCAGCAGCAAAACGTCGGGCTCGGGCACAGATACGCAGTATTTT. This codes for CASSKTSGSGTDTQYF.

The rearrangement uses TRBV20-1 and TRBJ2-5; D could derive from TRBD1 or TRBD2 (5 bases each). The CDR3 runs 16 residues. Germline lookup yields CDR1 DFQATT and CDR2 SNEGSKA (reference sequence). Trimming removed 1 base from V and 11 bases from J, with 26 bases in between. The CDR3 spells CSARVRELSSYNEQYF. The CDR3, as DNA: TGCAGTGCTAGAGTCAGGGAGCTAAGCTCCTACAATGAGCAGTACTTC.

The chain is built from TRBV3-1 and TRBJ2-5, with D tentatively TRBD1 (6 bases). Matching the DNA end better, TRBJ2-7 makes the J call doubtful. The CDR3 runs to 14 residues. From germline, CDR1 is LGHDT and CDR2 YNNKEL (reference sequence). CDR3 in amino acids: CASSQNYRDGEQYF. The CDR3 DNA sequence: TGTGCCAGCAGCCAGAATTACAGGGACGGCGAGCAGTACTTC.

The V and J genes are TRBV29-1 and TRBJ2-7, with 11 positions matching TRBD2. V dropped 7 bases and J dropped 6; count of bases not matched to a gene: 8. The CDR3 consists of 13 residues. Per the germline V gene, CDR1 is SQVTM and CDR2 is ANQGSEA. Here the CDR3 DNA reads TGCAGCGGCCTACTAGCGGGAGCTGGCGAGCAGTACTTC. This translates into CSGLLAGAGEQYF.

The chain has TRBV4-2 and TRBJ1-1; tentative D call: TRBD1 (5 bases). The germline gives CDR1 LGHNA, CDR2 YNFKEQ. The CDR3 has 13 amino acids. Trimming stripped 3 bases from V and 4 bases from J, with 9 bases between. DNA of the CDR3: TGTGCCAGCAGCCAGGTTGGGGGCACTGAAGCTTTCTTT. It yields the protein CASSQVGGTEAFF.